These 15 T cell receptor beta chains share one sample of origin, sequenced in a study of T cell repertoires in ileal Crohn's disease. Measured with immunoSEQ multiplex PCR; TCRdb has only the in-frame clones, and not every one. The sample includes more than 9,500 clones, approximately 78% of them seen just once. Time point defined: neoterminal ileum biopsy at postoperative endoscopy, about 6 months after surgery. Sequencing used ileal tissue. The source is an adult with Crohn's disease.

The chain joins TRBV7-9 to TRBJ2-3, with D possibly being TRBD2 (6 bases). Trimming stripped 1 base from V and 10 bases from J, with 15 bases between. The CDR3 has 14 residues. From germline, CDR1 is SEHNR and CDR2 FQNEAQ (reference sequence). CDR3 in DNA: TGTGCCAGCAGCTTAGGGACTACTCTGTCATCGCAGTATTTT. Its translation: CASSLGTTLSSQYF.

This clone appeared a few times. This rearrangement joins TRBV27 to TRBJ2-7; 10 bases line up with TRBD1. The length of the CDR3 is 15 residues. Germline V gives CDR1 MNHEY, CDR2 SMNVEV (reference sequence). The V and J ends lost 5 bases and 4 bases, in that order; junction bases with no gene match: 8. The CDR3 sequence: CASSDRDRGWYEQYF. CDR3 nucleotide sequence: TGTGCCAGCAGTGACCGGGACAGGGGATGGTACGAGCAGTACTTC.

This chain connects TRBV30 to TRBJ1-1; D not resolved. From germline, CDR1 is GTSNPN and CDR2 SVGIG (reference sequence). Trimming cost V 4 bases and J 0 bases, with 9 bases left between them. The CDR3 contains 13 residues. For the CDR3, the DNA is TGTGCCTGGAATCCGGAGGTGAACACTGAAGCTTTCTTT. This codes for CAWNPEVNTEAFF.

The rearrangement links TRBV5-1 to TRBJ1-1, with D unclear. Trimming took off 2 bases at V and 4 bases at J, with 9 bases between the two ends. Germline V gives CDR1 SGHRS, CDR2 YFSETQ. The CDR3 sequence is 13 residues long. This CDR3 reads CASSFESSTEAFF. Written as DNA, the CDR3 is TGCGCCAGCAGCTTTGAGAGTTCCACTGAAGCTTTCTTT.

This chain joins TRBV7-2 and TRBJ2-1, with D uncertain. Germline CDR1 SGHTA, CDR2 FQGNSA. Trimming stripped 8 bases from V and 0 bases from J, with 11 bases between. The CDR3 loop spans 14 amino acids. The CDR3 spells CASGRFSSYNEQFF. The CDR3 DNA is TGTGCCAGCGGCAGGTTTAGCTCCTACAATGAGCAGTTCTTC.

This clone was observed a handful of times. The chain links TRBV6-5 to TRBJ1-2; TRBD1 matches 8 bases. Germline CDR1 is MNHEY and CDR2 is SVGAGI. The CDR3 covers 14 residues. After removal of 5 bases from V and 4 bases from J, the junction contained 6 bases not matched to a gene. CDR3 in amino acids: CASSPGGSGYGYTF. Here the CDR3 DNA reads TGTGCCAGCAGTCCAGGGGGCTCGGGCTATGGCTACACCTTC.

The chain recombines TRBV2 with TRBJ2-2; no clear D. The CDR3 length is 13 residues. The germline gives CDR1 SNHLY, CDR2 FYNNEI. Trimming cost V 1 base and J 7 bases, with 7 bases left between them. The CDR3 sequence is CASSEVSDGELFF. The DNA for the CDR3 is TGTGCCAGCAGTGAAGTCAGTGACGGGGAGCTGTTTTTT.

The chain is built from TRBV19 and TRBJ2-5; maybe TRBD2 (5 bases). Trimming took off 3 bases at V and 2 bases at J, with 16 bases between the two ends. The CDR3 sequence is 16 residues long. Germline CDR1 is LNHDA and CDR2 is SQIVND (reference sequence). The CDR3 DNA reads as TGTGCCAGTAGTATGTGGGCGGGCGGGTCACAAGAGACCCAGTACTTC. It translates to CASSMWAGGSQETQYF.

The chain uses TRBV30 and TRBJ2-2; TRBD2 agrees at 15 bases. The V gene end was trimmed by 2 bases and the J gene end by 1 base; junction bases not matched to a gene: 5. Germline CDR1 and CDR2: GTSNPN and SVGIG (reference sequence). There are 18 residues in the CDR3. DNA for the CDR3: TGTGCCTGGAGTCCTCCGGGACTAGCGGGAGGGAACACCGGGGAGCTGTTTTTT. This sequence encodes CAWSPPGLAGGNTGELFF.

The genes are TRBV6-4 and TRBJ2-1, with D unresolved. Trimming cost V 0 bases and J 8 bases, with 8 bases left between them. This CDR3 comprises 13 residues. The germline V gene encodes CDR1 MRHNA and CDR2 SNTAGT. CDR3 sequence reads: CASSDSATDEQFF. As DNA, the CDR3 is TGTGCCAGCAGTGACTCAGCAACGGATGAGCAGTTCTTC.

This sequence joins TRBV5-1 and TRBJ2-5; 7 bases agree with TRBD1. Germline lookup yields CDR1 SGHRS and CDR2 YFSETQ. Trimming at V came to 4 bases and at J to 2 bases, leaving 5 bases not matched to a gene. This CDR3 is built from 14 residues. The CDR3 DNA reads TGCGCCAGCAGCCTAGGGACAGTACAAGAGACCCAGTACTTC. Translation: CASSLGTVQETQYF.

This clone was observed once. This chain connects TRBV30 to TRBJ2-1; D possibly corresponds to TRBD2 (7 bases). The germline V and J ends were trimmed by 8 bases and 5 bases, with 19 bases remaining between them. The length of the CDR3 is 14 residues. Germline-derived CDR1 and CDR2 are GTSNPN and SVGIG (reference sequence). This CDR3 is CAGFPDSGDNEQFF. The CDR3 DNA reads TGTGCCGGGTTCCCGGACAGCGGGGACAATGAGCAGTTCTTC.

The chain recombines TRBV6-5 with TRBJ1-2, with unresolved D. The V gene's germline CDR1 is MNHEY and CDR2 SVGAGI. The CDR3 is 11 residues long. V was pared by 6 bases and J by 3 bases, with 5 bases between. This chain's CDR3 is CASRTDYGYTF. In DNA form, the CDR3 reads TGTGCCAGCAGGACTGACTATGGCTACACCTTC.

The chain recombines TRBV28 with TRBJ1-2; no firm D call. The CDR3 is 12 residues long. V was shortened by 8 bases and J by 2 bases, with 9 bases between the two germline ends. Germline values: CDR1 MDHEN, CDR2 SYDVKM. DNA for the CDR3: TGTGCCAGCTCGGAACAGAACTATGGCTACACCTTC. It codes for CASSEQNYGYTF.

This chain uses TRBV10-3 with TRBJ1-5; D is unclear. Trimming shortened V by 5 bases and J by 1 base, and 9 bases separated the two germline ends. The CDR3 consists of 14 residues. Germline V gives CDR1 ENHRY, CDR2 SYGVKD. The CDR3 sequence is CAISFDISNQPQHF. The CDR3, as DNA: TGTGCCATCAGTTTTGACATCAGCAATCAGCCCCAGCATTTT.